This TCR beta chain was retrieved from a study of cytomegalovirus exposure and HLA in healthy donors. The CDR3 is made up of 18 amino acids. CDR1 is LNHDA and CDR2 is SQIVND in the germline V gene (reference sequence). The V end was cut by 3 bases, the J end by 0 bases, with 21 bases between. On this clone itself: Its target is unknown.

Study conclusions and caveats: TCR association rates varied by HLA locus in a later analysis, with DRB1 highest and HLA-C lowest.

The PCR ran on 60 Vbeta and 13 Jbeta primers. Measured with immunoSEQ multiplex PCR; TCRdb has only the in-frame clones, and not every one. The data show roughly 150,000 clones, with 60% to 80% seen just once and about 0.66% held by the top ten. The TCR was taken from a male donor in good health and CMV-seronegative. Sequencing used PBMCs. The V gene is TRBV19, the J gene TRBJ2-7; D remains ambiguous. CDR3 sequence (DNA): TGTGCCAGTAGTATGGTTGCGGTCGATCCTAATTTCTCCTACGAGCAGTACTTC. This encodes CASSMVAVDPNFSYEQYF.